This T cell receptor beta chain is drawn from a study of T-cell memory formation after mild COVID-19. At the level of the study: TCR clusters were mostly donor specific.

Overall study results and limits: A subset of responding clones appeared in pre-infection memory, suggesting cross-reactive memory joined. For contracting clones, CD4+ ones sat mainly in CM and EM, CD8+ in EMRA.

Sample barcodes and UMIs were carried by the TCR alpha and TCR beta cDNA libraries that 5'RACE generated with constant-segment primers. One entry per CDR3 protein results from TCRdb running MiXCR on the 5' RACE reads. Of about 390,000 distinct CDR3 sequences listed, roughly 15% are singletons. Germline assignment: CDR1 SGHTA and CDR2 FQGNSA. Trimming took 8 bases from V and 1 from J; bases not matched to a gene: 4. The CDR3 spans 15 residues. This clonotype was counted between two and nine times. Its target is not known. This TCR came from a man in his late teens or twenties who had mild COVID-19 (a few samples of this study predate the infection). Cell type and time point are not known. Source material: PBMCs or a T cell subset sorted from them (not recorded which). The rearrangement uses TRBV7-2 and TRBJ2-3, with 12 bases identical to TRBD2. CDR3 sequence: CASGRLAGGTDTQYF. In DNA, the CDR3 is TGTGCCAGCGGGAGACTAGCGGGGGGCACAGATACGCAGTATTTT.